This paragraph reports one T cell receptor beta chain. The antigen is undetermined. The data were obtained in a study of shared clonotypes between healthy human individuals. Study results and limitations: Clonotypes that were shared across a handful of donors made up around 5% of naive CD4 clonotypes.

As defined, naive CD8 cells were CD45RO-negative and positively selected for CCR7, with terminally differentiated effector memory CD45RA+ cells excluded. Assay used: immunoSEQ multiplex PCR; TCRdb lists only in-frame clones, some missing. The table records about 1,800,000 clones, 85% to 95% of them present only once. The CDR3 length is 20 residues. The germline V gene encodes CDR1 LNHDA and CDR2 SQIVND (reference sequence). Trimming stripped 1 base from V and 0 bases from J, with 22 bases between. The chain employs TRBV19 and TRBJ1-5; maybe TRBD1 (5 bases). The sample consisted of naive CD8+ T cells sorted from blood. The TCR comes from a young man in good health. CDR3 bases: TGTGCCAGTAGTATAGTTCGTACCCGGGACTTCACTTATAGCAATCAGCCCCAGCATTTT. It yields the protein CASSIVRTRDFTYSNQPQHF.